A selection of T cell receptor beta chains follows, all from one sample in a study of cytomegalovirus exposure and HLA in healthy donors. The data were produced by immunoSEQ multiplex PCR, yet TCRdb's version contains in-frame clones alone and is incomplete. Among more than 65,000 clones, 75% to 80% were seen once, and the ten largest hold roughly 5.5%. The material sequenced was PBMCs. The source of these receptors is a female donor in good health and CMV-seronegative. The CDR3 runs from the conserved cysteine through the conserved F or W. The order of the fields is V gene, J gene, D gene, clone size, CDR3 DNA, CDR3 protein. The D gene is left open where the match is weak. Only part of the rows carry a size: once, few, many, or a class if the clone is expanded.

TRBV29-1	TRBJ2-3	NA	NA	TGCAGCGTCGCGGGACAGCCGAACCCCACAGATACGCAGTATTTT	CSVAGQPNPTDTQYF
TRBV6-1	TRBJ1-1	NA	NA	TGTGCCAGCAGTGTACAGGTGAACACTGAAGCTTTCTTT	CASSVQVNTEAFF
TRBV19	TRBJ2-7	NA	NA	TGTGCCAGTAGTAAACGGGATACCCTGGAGCAGTACTTC	CASSKRDTLEQYF
TRBV28	TRBJ2-7	TRBD1	NA	TGTGCCAGCGGGCCCCCGGGACAGGGACGCGAGCAGTACTTC	CASGPPGQGREQYF
TRBV19	TRBJ1-1	NA	once	TGTGCCAGTATAAGGGCGGGTCCGAACACTGAAGCTTTCTTT	CASIRAGPNTEAFF
TRBV5-1	TRBJ2-1	TRBD2	NA	TGCGCCAGCAGCTCCCTGGGACTAGTAGGGAATGAGCAGTTCTTC	CASSSLGLVGNEQFF
TRBV19	TRBJ2-1	TRBD2	NA	TGTGCCAGTAGCAGGATAGCGGGAGGGCACAATGAGCAGTTCTTC	CASSRIAGGHNEQFF
TRBV29-1	TRBJ1-2	TRBD1	NA	TGCAGCACAACTGGGACAGGCGCATATAACTATGGCTACACCTTC	CSTTGTGAYNYGYTF
TRBV7-2	TRBJ1-2	NA	NA	TGTGCCAGCAACCTGGACATCTCAAACTATGGCTACACCTTC	CASNLDISNYGYTF
TRBV16	TRBJ2-7	NA	NA	TGTGCCAGCAGCCAATCGGAGGCGTACGAGCAGTACTTC	CASSQSEAYEQYF
TRBV7-2	TRBJ1-2	NA	NA	TGTGCCAGCAGTGCATCGGCGGGGGAGATCTATGGCTACACCTTC	CASSASAGEIYGYTF
TRBV9	TRBJ2-7	NA	few	TGTGCCAGCAGCGCGCCCGCGCCGGGTTCCACCTACGAGCAGTACTTC	CASSAPAPGSTYEQYF
TRBV5-1	TRBJ2-6	TRBD2	NA	TGCGCCAGCAGCCCCCAAGCGGGAGGGCCTTCCACTGGGGCCAACGTCCTGACTTTC	CASSPQAGGPSTGANVLTF
TRBV11-2	TRBJ1-2	TRBD1	NA	TGTGCCAGCAGTTTAATGGACAGGGGGCATTTCTATGGCTACACCTTC	CASSLMDRGHFYGYTF
TRBV28	TRBJ1-6	TRBD1	NA	TGTGCCAGCCTGCCGGGACAGGGGGACTCACCCCTCCACTTT	CASLPGQGDSPLHF
TRBV6-5	TRBJ1-4	TRBD1	NA	TGTGCCAGCAGATTACAGGGGGCAACTGAAAAACTGTTTTTT	CASRLQGATEKLFF
TRBV7-7	TRBJ2-5	NA	NA	TGTGCTAGCAGCTTAGATCGGTGGGAGACCCAGTACTTC	CASSLDRWETQYF
TRBV18	TRBJ1-6	TRBD1	NA	TGTGCCAGCTCGCCGACAGGGGAGTCACCCCTCCACTTT	CASSPTGESPLHF
TRBV25-1	TRBJ2-7	NA	NA	TGTGCCAGCAGTGAAACCCTAACCTACGAGCAGTACTTC	CASSETLTYEQYF
TRBV7-2	TRBJ2-2	NA	few	TGTGCCAGCAGCTTAGAGCGGCAGTACGGGGAGCTGTTTTTT	CASSLERQYGELFF
TRBV28	TRBJ2-4	TRBD1	NA	TGTGCCAGCAGTTTTCGGGCAGGGGGAAACATTCAGTACTTC	CASSFRAGGNIQYF
TRBV27	TRBJ2-2	TRBD2	NA	TGTGCCAGCAGTTTAATGGCGGGAGTCACCGGGGAGCTGTTTTTT	CASSLMAGVTGELFF
TRBV4-3	TRBJ1-6	TRBD1	NA	TGCGCCAGCAGCCAAGATGCGGACAGGGATTCACCCCTCCACTTT	CASSQDADRDSPLHF
TRBV5-6	TRBJ2-5	TRBD2	NA	TGTGCCAGCAGCTGGAAGTTTAAGGGGAGGGAAGAGACCCAGTACTTC	CASSWKFKGREETQYF
TRBV28	TRBJ1-5	NA	NA	TGTGCCAGCTCTCCTAGCGATAGCAATCAGCCCCAGCATTTT	CASSPSDSNQPQHF
TRBV9	TRBJ2-2	TRBD1	NA	TGTGCCAGCAGCGTAGTAAGGGGGCATGGCGGGGAGCTGTTTTTT	CASSVVRGHGGELFF
TRBV7-9	TRBJ2-5	TRBD1	NA	TGTGCCAGCAGCTTAGCCCTGACAGGGGGTCAAGAGACCCAGTACTTC	CASSLALTGGQETQYF
TRBV5-1	TRBJ2-1	TRBD2	NA	TGCGCCAGCAGCTTGGGGCTAGCGGGGGGGGCCTACAATGAGCAGTTCTTC	CASSLGLAGGAYNEQFF
TRBV25-1	TRBJ2-1	TRBD2	NA	TGTGCCAGCAGTGAATCAGGCGGGAGGGGTCACAATGAGCAGTTCTTC	CASSESGGRGHNEQFF
TRBV7-2	TRBJ2-6	TRBD1	NA	TGTGCCAGCAGCTTCAGGGGGCCAGGGGCCAACGTCCTGACTTTC	CASSFRGPGANVLTF
TRBV5-8	TRBJ1-6	NA	NA	TGTGCCAGCAGCCGAGGGGGAATTATTGAATCACCCCTCCACTTT	CASSRGGIIESPLHF
TRBV28	TRBJ1-2	TRBD1	NA	TGTGCCAGCAGTTTAGGCGGGACAGGGAACGGCTACACCTTC	CASSLGGTGNGYTF
TRBV7-2	TRBJ1-6	TRBD1	once	TGTGCCAGCAGCTTTCGAGCCTTGGACAGGTCCCAATCACCCCTCCACTTT	CASSFRALDRSQSPLHF
TRBV7-2	TRBJ1-4	NA	NA	TGTGCCAGCAGCTTGGGAGGGCGGCTAGACGAAAAACTGTTTTTT	CASSLGGRLDEKLFF
TRBV5-1	TRBJ2-7	NA	NA	TGCGCCAGCAGCGGGACGCAGGGGGGTTCCTACGAGCAGTACTTC	CASSGTQGGSYEQYF
TRBV28	TRBJ1-2	NA	NA	TGTGCTTCCAGGGGCCACTATGGCTACACCTTC	CASRGHYGYTF
TRBV7-9	TRBJ1-4	TRBD1	NA	TGTGCCAGCAGCGAGGACAGGGTAAATGAAAAACTGTTTTTT	CASSEDRVNEKLFF
TRBV30	TRBJ2-7	NA	few	TGTGCCTGGAGTGAATTAGGGGTCGAGCAGTACTTC	CAWSELGVEQYF
TRBV5-6	TRBJ2-2	NA	NA	TGTGCCAGCAGCGGGGGCGTTTCCGCCGGGGAGCTGTTTTTT	CASSGGVSAGELFF
TRBV18	TRBJ1-5	NA	NA	TGTGCCAGCTCACCGGAGACAGCCAATCAGCCCCAGCATTTT	CASSPETANQPQHF
TRBV5-1	TRBJ2-1	TRBD2	NA	TGCGCCAGCAGCTTGAGGCTAGCGGGGGGCAATGAGCAGTTCTTC	CASSLRLAGGNEQFF
TRBV29-1	TRBJ1-2	NA	NA	TGCAGCGCCGACCGTGCGGGGCAGAATGGCTACACCTTC	CSADRAGQNGYTF
TRBV5-1	TRBJ2-3	TRBD1	NA	TGCGCCAGCAGCTCCGGGACAGGGGGCCCAGATACGCAGTATTTT	CASSSGTGGPDTQYF
TRBV6-5	TRBJ2-1	NA	few	TGTGCCAGCAGTCCCAGCAGGGATGAGCAGTTCTTC	CASSPSRDEQFF
TRBV2	TRBJ1-1	NA	NA	TGTGCCAGCGGCCCGACAGGGAACACTGAAGCTTTCTTT	CASGPTGNTEAFF
TRBV10-3	TRBJ2-2	TRBD2	NA	TGTGCCATCAGCATGGGACTAGCCACCGGGGAGCTGTTTTTT	CAISMGLATGELFF
TRBV9	TRBJ2-7	TRBD1	NA	TGTGCCAGCAGCGTAGCTACAGGGGGGATCTACGAGCAGTACTTC	CASSVATGGIYEQYF
TRBV29-1	TRBJ1-4	NA	few	TGCAGCGTTGCGGGTCCCAGGAGGGAAAAACTGTTTTTT	CSVAGPRREKLFF
TRBV15	TRBJ1-1	NA	NA	TGTGCCACCCGGAGAGGGGGAGACCTCGACACTGAAGCTTTCTTT	CATRRGGDLDTEAFF
TRBV18	TRBJ1-2	NA	NA	TGTGCCAGCTCACCGCGCAGTGGAGAAGATGGCTACACCTTC	CASSPRSGEDGYTF
TRBV28	TRBJ2-1	TRBD2	NA	TGTGCCAGCAGTGCTCCCACCAATTCACTAGCGGGAGCTTCCTACAATGAGCAGTTCTTC	CASSAPTNSLAGASYNEQFF